The 19 T cell receptor beta chains below come from one sample, sequenced in a study of T cells expressing NK-cell markers. TCRdb reprocessed the 5' RACE reads; each CDR3 protein has one entry and no DNA is given. The sample has some 600,000 distinct CDR3 sequences. The material sequenced was blood T cells: a sorted CD56 or NKG2C T cell subset, CD4+ or CD8+ T cells, or bulk PBMC T cells (not recorded which). Every receptor here comes from a man between 18 and 35 years old in good health.

This chain links TRBV12-3 or TRBV12-4 with TRBJ1-4. The CDR3 is 17 residues long. The CDR3: CASSLAGSRGRGEKLFF.

The chain couples TRBV28 to TRBJ2-7; TCRdb outputs TRBD1, but without DNA this stays unchecked. The CDR3 is made up of 16 amino acids. The germline V gene encodes CDR1 MDHEN and CDR2 SYDVKM. CDR3 in amino acids: CASSLLLGQYTYEQYF. The complete variable domain, with remaining parts taken from reference TRBV28 and TRBJ2-7, reads DVKVTQSSRYLVKRTGEKVFLECVQDMDHENMFWYRQDPGLGLRLIYFSYDVKMKEKGDIPEGYSVSREKKERFSLILESASTNQTSMYLCASSLLLGQYTYEQYFGPGTRLTVT.

This chain uses TRBV7-2 with TRBJ2-2; TCRdb's D call of TRBD2 is untestable without DNA. The CDR3 contains 15 residues. CDR1 SGHTA and CDR2 FQGNSA come from the germline V gene. CDR3 loop: CASSLTSGNTGELFF.

V is TRBV28 and J is TRBJ2-4; TCRdb calls TRBD1, which cannot be checked without DNA. This CDR3 has 12 residues. CDR1 MDHEN and CDR2 SYDVKM come from the germline V gene. CDR3 region: CASSGGAGDGYF.

This rearrangement joins TRBV5-1 to TRBJ2-1; TCRdb returns TRBD2, unconfirmable since there is no DNA. Germline V CDR1 and CDR2: SGHRS, YFSETQ. The CDR3 runs 19 residues. CDR3 region: CASSARKRLAGEIYNEQFF.

The CDR3 sequence is CASSLVGTAEETQYF. The chain employs TRBV5-8 and TRBJ2-5; lacking DNA, the TRBD2 call made by TCRdb goes unchecked. CDR1 is SGHTS, CDR2 YDEGEE, per germline. CDR3 length equals 15 residues. Looking up the rest from reference TRBV5-8 and TRBJ2-5 gives the full variable domain: EAGVTQSPTHLIKTRGQQATLRCSPISGHTSVYWYQQALGLGLQFLLWYDEGEERNRGNFPPRFSGRQFPNYSSELNVNALELEDSALYLCASSLVGTAEETQYFGPGTRLLVL.

The chain carries TRBV7-3 and TRBJ2-3; TCRdb's D call, TRBD1, is unchecked because there is no DNA. The germline V gene encodes CDR1 SGHTA and CDR2 FQGTGA. The CDR3 totals 16 residues. The CDR3 loop reads CASSSPRGGLGDTQYF. Full variable domain (remainder filled in from reference TRBV7-3 and TRBJ2-3): GAGVSQTPSNKVTEKGKYVELRCDPISGHTALYWYRQSLGQGPEFLIYFQGTGAADDSGLPNDRFFAVRPEGSVSTLKIQRTERGDSAVYLCASSSPRGGLGDTQYFGPGTRLTVL.

This chain joins TRBV7-9 and TRBJ2-1; TCRdb proposes TRBD2, but this gene call is untestable without DNA. Per the germline V gene, CDR1 is SEHNR and CDR2 is FQNEAQ (reference sequence). CDR3 length: 13 amino acids. This CDR3 is CASGGEGRNEQFF.

V is TRBV12-3 or TRBV12-4 and J is TRBJ2-5; TCRdb gives TRBD2 as the D gene, but with no DNA this cannot be confirmed. CDR3 length equals 16 residues. CDR3 amino acids: CASTGGILAGGETQYF.

The chain is built from TRBV27 and TRBJ2-7; TCRdb's assignment of TRBD1 cannot be checked, as there is no DNA. The CDR3 extends over 15 amino acids. Germline CDR1 reads MNHEY; CDR2 reads SMNVEV (reference sequence). The CDR3 reads CASGAVGQGAYEQYF.

The gene calls are TRBV4-2 and TRBJ2-7. The CDR3 consists of 13 residues. Germline V gene data show CDR1 as LGHNA and CDR2 as YNFKEQ. The CDR3 spells CASSQARSAEQYF.

The chain is built from TRBV10-3 and TRBJ1-5. The CDR3 covers 14 residues. Germline CDR1 reads ENHRY; CDR2 reads SYGVKD. This chain's CDR3 is CAISGDAGFEPQHF.

J is TRBJ1-4 and V is TRBV11-2; TCRdb lists TRBD1, though no DNA is available to test this call. CDR1 and CDR2 from the germline V gene are SGHAT and FQNNGV. This CDR3 region has 16 residues. The CDR3: CASSFAGTVINEKLFF.

The rearrangement joins TRBV6-2 or TRBV6-3 to TRBJ2-5; TCRdb lists TRBD1, though no DNA is available to test this call. Germline CDR1 is MNHEY and CDR2 is SVGEGT. This CDR3 has 12 residues. This CDR3 is CASKGSEETQYF.

The chain is built from TRBV7-8 and TRBJ2-7. The CDR3 is 12 residues long. Germline CDR1 SGHVS, CDR2 FQNEAQ. The chain's CDR3 is CASSTGSYEQYF.

This sequence joins TRBV7-2 and TRBJ2-5; there is no DNA to check the TCRdb D call of TRBD2. The germline V gene has CDR1 SGHTA and CDR2 FQGNSA. The CDR3 is 15 residues long. The CDR3 region is CASSWRTSGEETQYF.

V usage is TRBV27 and J usage is TRBJ2-3; no DNA is available, so the TRBD1 call from TCRdb remains unchecked. The CDR3 is made up of 15 amino acids. Germline V gene lookup returns CDR1 MNHEY and CDR2 SMNVEV (reference sequence). CDR3 in amino acids: CASSPWLGRRDTQYF.

V is TRBV4-1 and J is TRBJ1-2. The CDR3 has 14 residues. CDR1 and CDR2 from the germline V gene are MGHRA and YSYEKL. CDR3 in amino acids: CASSQAGGPYGYTF.

The gene calls are TRBV3-1 and TRBJ2-1; TCRdb's D gene call, TRBD2, goes unchecked for lack of DNA. CDR3 length equals 15 residues. CDR1 and CDR2 from the germline V gene are LGHDT and YNNKEL (reference sequence). The CDR3 loop reads CASSHWRTSDREQFF.